The 29 T cell receptor beta chains listed next were all sequenced from one sample in a study of PD-1 blockade in classical Hodgkin lymphoma. Each of the patients experienced relapse following autologous stem cell transplantation, and their brentuximab vedotin exposure differed. Some clones are missing from TCRdb's copy, which holds only in-frame ones; the method was immunoSEQ multiplex PCR. The repertoire holds more than 140,000 clones, with approximately 81% as singletons. Material: peripheral blood mononuclear cells (PBMCs), obtained before the second cycle of nivolumab. The receptors stem from a human donor with classical Hodgkin lymphoma.

The genes are TRBV2 and TRBJ1-2, with D tentatively TRBD1 (6 bases). V dropped 5 bases and J dropped 6 bases, with 7 bases sitting between them. CDR1 is SNHLY, CDR2 FYNNEI, per germline. The CDR3 extends over 11 amino acids. Here the CDR3 reads CASSPGDGYTF. The DNA for the CDR3 is TGTGCCAGCAGTCCAGGGGATGGCTACACCTTC.

The V call is TRBV28, the J call TRBJ1-2; TRBD1 matches at 8 bases. This CDR3 region has 13 residues. The germline gives CDR1 MDHEN, CDR2 SYDVKM. V lost 5 bases, J lost 4 bases, and 3 bases stayed unmatched. CDR3 nucleotide sequence: TGTGCCAGCAGTCCAGACAGGGGCTATGGCTACACCTTC. Translating gives CASSPDRGYGYTF.

This clone appeared a few times. This chain uses TRBV6-1 with TRBJ1-5; D not certain. In germline, CDR1 is MNHNS, CDR2 SASEGT. V lost 6 bases, J lost 6 bases, and 12 bases lay in between. This CDR3 has 13 residues. CDR3 in DNA: TGTGCCAGCAGACCCGGACCTACTCAGCCCCAGCATTTT. Its translation: CASRPGPTQPQHF.

The chain couples TRBV7-3 to TRBJ1-1; TRBD1 might be the D (5 bases). Germline CDR1 is SGHTA and CDR2 is FQGTGA. V was shortened by 2 bases and J by 7 bases, with 11 bases between the two germline ends. This CDR3 is 13 amino acids long. The CDR3 nucleotides are TGTGCCAGCAGCTTAGGGATGACAGATGAAGCTTTCTTT. Protein: CASSLGMTDEAFF.

The rearrangement joins TRBV14 to TRBJ2-5, with 13 bases that match TRBD2. This CDR3 is built from 18 residues. The germline gives CDR1 SGHDN, CDR2 FVKESK. The J segment lost 1 base and the V segment lost 0 bases, leaving 5 bases of the junction unmatched. The CDR3 DNA sequence: TGTGCCAGCAGCCAAGATCGACTAGCGGGAGGTTTCCAAGAGACCCAGTACTTC. Protein product: CASSQDRLAGGFQETQYF.

The rearrangement uses TRBV7-2 and TRBJ1-2; D possibly corresponds to TRBD1 (6 bases). Germline CDR1 is SGHTA and CDR2 is FQGNSA. Trimming removed 4 bases at V and 1 base at J, with 19 bases between. This CDR3 comprises 17 residues. As DNA, the CDR3 is TGTGCCAGCAGCTCGCGACAGGCCCTCCCTTTTAACTATGGCTACACCTTC. Its protein product is CASSSRQALPFNYGYTF.

This clone appeared many times. The chain is built from TRBV19 and TRBJ2-7, with 9 bases fitting TRBD2. Germline loops: CDR1 LNHDA, CDR2 SQIVND (reference sequence). The V and J ends lost 4 bases and 6 bases, in that order; junction bases with no gene match: 7. This CDR3 region has 14 residues. CDR3 in amino acids: CASSRTSVWGEQYF. The CDR3 DNA is TGTGCCAGTAGTAGGACTAGCGTTTGGGGCGAGCAGTACTTC. Full variable domain (rest looked up from reference TRBV19 and TRBJ2-7): DGGITQSPKYLFRKEGQNVTLSCEQNLNHDAMYWYRQDPGQGLRLIYYSQIVNDFQKGDIAEGYSVSREKKESFPLTVTSAQKNPTAFYLCASSRTSVWGEQYFGPGTRLTVT.

This rearrangement joins TRBV11-2 to TRBJ2-3; the D gene is possibly TRBD1 (5 bases). The CDR3 consists of 17 residues. CDR1 SGHAT and CDR2 FQNNGV come from the germline V gene. The V end was cut by 5 bases, the J end by 0 bases, with 18 bases between. CDR3 in amino acids: CASSPRKQALSTDTQYF. Here the CDR3 DNA reads TGTGCCAGCAGCCCCAGAAAACAGGCCTTAAGCACAGATACGCAGTATTTT.

This clone was picked up one time. The chain employs TRBV19 and TRBJ2-5; D may be TRBD2 (6 bases). V lost 8 bases to trimming and J lost 4 bases, with 17 bases between them. Germline CDR1 reads LNHDA; CDR2 reads SQIVND (reference sequence). There are 14 residues in the CDR3. The chain's CDR3 is CASSFGGVRETQYF. In DNA form, the CDR3 reads TGTGCCAGTTCCTTTGGAGGGGTTCGAGAGACCCAGTACTTC.

This clone showed up just a few times. CDR3 residues: CASSGTAHYYGYTF. For the CDR3, the DNA is TGTGCCAGCAGCGGGACAGCGCACTACTATGGCTACACCTTC. The chain uses TRBV2 and TRBJ1-2; TRBD1 aligns across 7 bases. The CDR3 has 14 residues. The V segment lost 6 bases and the J segment 3 bases; nucleotides outside the gene matches: 7. CDR1 and CDR2 (germline): SNHLY, FYNNEI.

This clone was detected a few times. V is TRBV19 and J is TRBJ1-2; 9 bases map to TRBD1. V lost 1 base and J lost 10; bases outside the gene matches: 7. The CDR3 covers 14 residues. The V gene's germline CDR1 is LNHDA and CDR2 SQIVND (reference sequence). The CDR3 is CASSIALDRGIYTF. DNA of the CDR3: TGTGCCAGTAGTATAGCCCTCGACAGGGGGATCTACACCTTC.

The chain carries TRBV28 and TRBJ1-4; D gene uncertain. The CDR3 is 14 residues long. With 6 bases removed from V and 0 bases from J, the gap between germline ends came to 8 bases. Germline V gives CDR1 MDHEN, CDR2 SYDVKM. CDR3: CASRKGTTNEKLFF. DNA of the CDR3: TGTGCCAGCAGAAAGGGAACAACTAATGAAAAACTGTTTTTT.

This clone was counted a few times. The chain couples TRBV7-9 to TRBJ2-5, with 8 nucleotides matching TRBD1. V gave up 4 bases and J gave up 5 bases; unmatched junction bases: 9. CDR1 and CDR2 (germline): SEHNR, FQNEAQ (reference sequence). The CDR3 is made up of 15 amino acids. CDR3 nucleotide sequence: TGTGCCAGCAGCTCAAGACCAAACAGGGGGGAGACCCAGTACTTC. Translated: CASSSRPNRGETQYF.

The rearrangement uses TRBV7-8 and TRBJ1-6; no reliable D call. The V gene's germline CDR1 is SGHVS and CDR2 FQNEAQ. This CDR3 comprises 15 residues. Trimming removed 1 base from V and 4 bases from J, with 8 bases in between. This chain's CDR3 is CASSLDGTYNSPLHF. For the CDR3, the DNA is TGTGCCAGCAGCTTAGATGGAACATATAATTCACCCCTCCACTTT.

This clone came up once. The chain has TRBV2 and TRBJ1-4; weak D call: TRBD1 (5 bases). V lost 9 bases and J 5 bases, leaving 13 bases between the germline ends. Germline lookup yields CDR1 SNHLY and CDR2 FYNNEI. The CDR3 runs to 13 residues. The CDR3 DNA sequence: TGTGCCAGAGCCCTGGGGCTCAATGAAAAACTGTTTTTT. Encoded protein: CARALGLNEKLFF. The full variable domain, in which reference TRBV2 and TRBJ1-4 provide the parts outside the CDR3, is EPEVTQTPSHQVTQMGQEVILRCVPISNHLYFYWYRQILGQKVEFLVSFYNNEISEKSEIFDDQFSVERPDGSNFTLKIRSTKLEDSAMYFCARALGLNEKLFFGSGTQLSVL.

The V gene is TRBV6-5, the J gene TRBJ1-6; perhaps TRBD1 as D (6 bases). CDR3 size: 14 residues. Germline CDR1 reads MNHEY; CDR2 reads SVGAGI. With 6 bases removed from V and 7 bases from J, the gap between germline ends came to 13 bases. The CDR3 region is CASRRQAVNSPLHF. DNA for the CDR3: TGTGCCAGCAGACGACAGGCGGTCAATTCACCCCTCCACTTT.

In DNA, the CDR3 is TGTGCCAGCAGCTTATGGACAGGGGCCCCAATGAACACTGAAGCTTTCTTT. Encoded protein: CASSLWTGAPMNTEAFF. The chain employs TRBV13 and TRBJ1-1; 9 bases align to TRBD1. This CDR3 spans 17 amino acids. Germline assignment: CDR1 PRHDT and CDR2 FYEKMQ (reference sequence). J was trimmed by 0 bases and V by 2 bases; bases with no gene match: 7. Combining the CDR3 with reference TRBV13 and TRBJ1-1 gives the whole variable domain AAGVIQSPRHLIKEKRETATLKCYPIPRHDTVYWYQQGPGQDPQFLISFYEKMQSDKGSIPDRFSAQQFSDYHSELNMSSLELGDSALYFCASSLWTGAPMNTEAFFGQGTRLTVV.

This clone was detected only once. The genes are TRBV11-1 and TRBJ2-1; no clear D gene. This CDR3 has 16 amino acids. Trimming stripped 4 bases from V and 5 bases from J, with 18 bases between. Germline V gene data show CDR1 as SGHAT and CDR2 as FQDESV (reference sequence). The CDR3 region is CASSSTDGRADNEQFF. The CDR3 DNA is TGTGCCAGCAGCTCCACGGACGGAAGGGCTGACAATGAGCAGTTCTTC.

The J gene is TRBJ2-7, the V gene TRBV19; D is possibly TRBD1 (6 bases). The CDR3 is 20 residues long. V was trimmed by 5 bases and J by 5 bases, leaving 34 bases between them. Germline V lookup: CDR1 LNHDA, CDR2 SQIVND (reference sequence). CDR3 bases: TGTGCCAGTAGTCTCCCTCGAGTAAAGGGTTGGGGGCCTTCAGGTAACGAGCAGTACTTC. This sequence encodes CASSLPRVKGWGPSGNEQYF.

The chain recombines TRBV6-5 with TRBJ1-2, with a weak D call TRBD1 (6 bases). CDR1 and CDR2 (germline): MNHEY, SVGAGI. The V and J ends lost 6 bases and 8 bases respectively, with 16 bases between them. The CDR3 runs to 13 residues. The CDR3 DNA sequence: TGTGCCAGCAGGGGTCGACAGGTATTCGGCTACACCTTC. Translation gives CASRGRQVFGYTF.

This rearrangement joins TRBV7-9 to TRBJ2-7; D is ambiguous. V dropped 7 bases and J dropped 3 bases, with 4 bases sitting between them. Germline lookup yields CDR1 SEHNR and CDR2 FQNEAQ (reference sequence). The CDR3 sequence is 10 residues long. CDR3 amino acids: CASILYEQYF. The DNA of the CDR3 is TGTGCCAGCATCCTCTACGAGCAGTACTTC.

The chain uses TRBV9 and TRBJ1-5, with a tentative D call TRBD1 (6 bases). The CDR3 spans 13 residues. Germline V gene lookup returns CDR1 SGDLS and CDR2 YYNGEE. With 3 bases removed from V and 4 bases from J, the gap between germline ends came to 8 bases. CDR3 DNA sequence: TGTGCCAGCAGCGGCCAGGGGAATCAGCCCCAGCATTTT. Translation: CASSGQGNQPQHF.

This clone was seen once. The chain couples TRBV5-6 to TRBJ1-2; D may be TRBD1 (5 bases). Trimming pared 5 bases from V and 1 base from J, leaving 9 bases between. This CDR3 is 13 amino acids long. Germline V CDR1 and CDR2: SGHDT, YYEEEE. The CDR3 is CASSFQGNYGYTF. CDR3 sequence (DNA): TGTGCCAGCAGTTTCCAGGGTAACTATGGCTACACCTTC.

With regard to this clone: The same CDR3 can be traced to other DNA sequences in this sample. The chain links TRBV18 to TRBJ1-5; D is unresolved. The germline V gene has CDR1 KGHSH and CDR2 LQKENI. With 2 bases removed from V and 0 bases from J, the gap between germline ends came to 8 bases. CDR3 size: 15 residues. As DNA, the CDR3 is TGTGCCAGCTCACCAGTAGGGAATAGCAATCAGCCCCAGCATTTT. Translated: CASSPVGNSNQPQHF.

The chain has TRBV5-1 and TRBJ2-1; TRBD2 might be the D (5 bases). Deletions cut 4 bases from V and 10 bases from J, with 9 bases between. CDR1 and CDR2 (germline): SGHRS, YFSETQ. The CDR3 runs to 11 residues. The DNA for the CDR3 is TGCGCCAGCAGCAGCGGAGGAGAGCAGTTCTTC. This codes for CASSSGGEQFF.

The gene calls are TRBV7-2 and TRBJ1-5; 9 bases agree with TRBD1. J was trimmed by 2 bases and V by 5 bases; bases with no gene match: 7. Germline V gene sequence: CDR1 SGHTA, CDR2 FQGNSA. The CDR3 has 16 amino acids. The CDR3: CASSGQGILGNQPQHF. The DNA of the CDR3 is TGTGCCAGCAGCGGACAGGGGATTTTGGGCAATCAGCCCCAGCATTTT.

On this clone: The junction does not match germline at one end; this may be a read error. The V call is TRBV10-3, the J call TRBJ1-1; D might be TRBD1 (5 bases). The CDR3 has 14 amino acids. CDR1 is ENHRY and CDR2 is SYGVKD in the germline V gene. The CDR3 loop reads CASSWGRMNTEAFF. The CDR3 DNA reads TGTGCCAGCAGTTGGGGCAGGATGAACACTGAAGCTTTCTTT.

The V gene is TRBV11-2, the J gene TRBJ2-1, with 9 nucleotides matching TRBD1. The CDR3 covers 16 residues. The germline V gene has CDR1 SGHAT and CDR2 FQNNGV. The J segment lost 8 bases and the V segment lost 1 base, leaving 9 bases of the junction unmatched. CDR3 in DNA: TGTGCCAGCAGCTTAGCCCCTCGCAGGACAGGGGATGAGCAGTTCTTC. This sequence encodes CASSLAPRRTGDEQFF.

This chain joins TRBV7-9 and TRBJ1-6; maybe TRBD1 (6 bases). This CDR3 region has 15 residues. V shed 0 bases and J shed 7 bases, with 10 bases lying between them. CDR1 and CDR2 (germline): SEHNR, FQNEAQ (reference sequence). The chain's CDR3 is CASSLAGGRNSPLHF. The CDR3 nucleotides read TGTGCCAGCAGCTTAGCCGGGGGGCGAAATTCACCCCTCCACTTT.